This T cell receptor beta chain is from a study of Ad26.COV2.S vaccination and SARS-CoV-2 variants. Study overall: Donor was in the COV1001 Ad26.COV2.S trial arm. Administration of Ad26.COV2.S was intramuscular, either once or twice 56 days apart. Study-wide points: Vaccine recipients surpassed placebo recipients in spike-specific TCR breadth. Those who received vaccine or placebo ended up with similar non-spike TCR breadth.

Here immunoSEQ multiplex PCR was the method, and the copy in TCRdb shows in-frame clones only, minus some. The sample has under 250,000 clones, about 83% seen once. Treatment in this sample: about 20 received Ad26.COV2.S at low or high dose, single or two shots; 5 received placebo; per-sample allocation not given. It was on day 63 after the first vaccine or placebo injection that samples were taken. Trimming removed 1 base from V and 10 bases from J, with 15 bases in between. Germline loops: CDR1 SGHDT, CDR2 YYEEEE. The CDR3 is made up of 15 amino acids. Notes on this clone: Its matching antigen is unknown.

The starting material was peripheral blood, obtained in a trial of Ad26.COV2.S vaccine versus placebo. V and J are TRBV5-6 and TRBJ1-6; D perhaps matches TRBD1 (5 bases). The sequence came from a person aged 18 to 65 who received the Ad26.COV2.S COVID-19 vaccine or a placebo. CDR3 bases: TGTGCCAGCAGCTTGAAGAGGGGAAATGACTCACCCCTCCACTTT. This codes for CASSLKRGNDSPLHF.